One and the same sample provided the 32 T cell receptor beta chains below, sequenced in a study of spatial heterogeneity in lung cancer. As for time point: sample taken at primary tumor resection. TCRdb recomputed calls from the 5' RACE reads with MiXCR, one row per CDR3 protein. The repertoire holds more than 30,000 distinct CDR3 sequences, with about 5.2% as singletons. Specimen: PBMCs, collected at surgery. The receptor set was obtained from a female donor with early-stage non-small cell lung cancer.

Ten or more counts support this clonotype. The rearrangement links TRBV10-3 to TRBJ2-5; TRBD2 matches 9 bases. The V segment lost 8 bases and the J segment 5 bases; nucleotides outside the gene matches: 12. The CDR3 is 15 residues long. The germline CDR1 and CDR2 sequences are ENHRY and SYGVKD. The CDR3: CAIGSPGLARETQYF. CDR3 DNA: TGTGCCATCGGGTCGCCGGGACTAGCACGGGAGACCCAGTACTTC.

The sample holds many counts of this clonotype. CDR3: CSADGAGGVTDTQYF. CDR3 in DNA: TGCAGTGCGGATGGTGCAGGGGGAGTCACAGATACGCAGTATTTT. The V call is TRBV20-1, the J call TRBJ2-3, with 7 bases aligning to TRBD1. V dropped 6 bases and J dropped 2; count of bases not matched to a gene: 11. Germline CDR1 is DFQATT and CDR2 is SNEGSKA (reference sequence). This CDR3 contains 15 residues.

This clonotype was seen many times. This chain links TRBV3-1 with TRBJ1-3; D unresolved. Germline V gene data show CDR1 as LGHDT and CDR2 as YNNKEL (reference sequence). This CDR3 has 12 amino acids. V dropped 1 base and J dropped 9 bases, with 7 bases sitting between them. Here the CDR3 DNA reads TGTGCCAGCAGCCAAGCTCGGAGCACCATATATTTT. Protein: CASSQARSTIYF.

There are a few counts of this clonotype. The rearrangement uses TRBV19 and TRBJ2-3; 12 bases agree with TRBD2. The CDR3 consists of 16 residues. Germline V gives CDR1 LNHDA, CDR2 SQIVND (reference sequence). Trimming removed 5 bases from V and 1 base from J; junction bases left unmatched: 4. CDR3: CASSLRTSGGTDTQYF. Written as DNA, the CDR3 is TGTGCCAGTAGTTTGAGGACTAGCGGGGGCACAGATACGCAGTATTTT. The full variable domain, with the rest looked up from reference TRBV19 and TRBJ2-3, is DGGITQSPKYLFRKEGQNVTLSCEQNLNHDAMYWYRQDPGQGLRLIYYSQIVNDFQKGDIAEGYSVSREKKESFPLTVTSAQKNPTAFYLCASSLRTSGGTDTQYFGPGTRLTVL.

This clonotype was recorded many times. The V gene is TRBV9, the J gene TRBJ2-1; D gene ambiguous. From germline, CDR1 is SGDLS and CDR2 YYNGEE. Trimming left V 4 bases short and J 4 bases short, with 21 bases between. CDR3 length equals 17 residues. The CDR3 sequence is CASSPQPGRAFYNEQFF. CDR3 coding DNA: TGTGCCAGCAGCCCCCAACCCGGACGGGCCTTTTACAATGAGCAGTTCTTC.

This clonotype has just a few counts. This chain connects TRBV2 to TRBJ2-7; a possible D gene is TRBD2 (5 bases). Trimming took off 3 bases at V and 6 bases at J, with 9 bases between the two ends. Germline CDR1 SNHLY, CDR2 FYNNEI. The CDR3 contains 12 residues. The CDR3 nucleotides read TGTGCCAGCAGTGACGGGGTCTTCGAGCAGTACTTC. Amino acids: CASSDGVFEQYF. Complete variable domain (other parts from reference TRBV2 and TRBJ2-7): EPEVTQTPSHQVTQMGQEVILRCVPISNHLYFYWYRQILGQKVEFLVSFYNNEISEKSEIFDDQFSVERPDGSNFTLKIRSTKLEDSAMYFCASSDGVFEQYFGPGTRLTVT.

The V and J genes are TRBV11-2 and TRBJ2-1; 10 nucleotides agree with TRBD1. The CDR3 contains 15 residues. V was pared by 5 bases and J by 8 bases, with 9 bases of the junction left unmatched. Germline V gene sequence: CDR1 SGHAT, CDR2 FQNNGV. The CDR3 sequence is CASSVGQGMRDEQFF. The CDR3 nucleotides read TGTGCCAGCAGCGTGGGACAGGGGATGCGGGATGAGCAGTTCTTC.

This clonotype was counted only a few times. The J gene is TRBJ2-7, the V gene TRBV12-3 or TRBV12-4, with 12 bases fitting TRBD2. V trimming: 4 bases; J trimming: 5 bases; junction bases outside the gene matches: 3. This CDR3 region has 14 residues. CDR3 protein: CASSYTSGGNEQYF. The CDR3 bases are TGTGCCAGCAGTTACACTAGCGGGGGGAACGAGCAGTACTTC.

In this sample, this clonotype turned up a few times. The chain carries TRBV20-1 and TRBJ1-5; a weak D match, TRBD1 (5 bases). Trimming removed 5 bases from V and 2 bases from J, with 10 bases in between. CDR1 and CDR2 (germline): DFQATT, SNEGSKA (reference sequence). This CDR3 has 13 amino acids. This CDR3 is CSADSGRNQPQHF. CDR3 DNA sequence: TGCAGTGCTGACTCGGGGCGCAATCAGCCCCAGCATTTT.

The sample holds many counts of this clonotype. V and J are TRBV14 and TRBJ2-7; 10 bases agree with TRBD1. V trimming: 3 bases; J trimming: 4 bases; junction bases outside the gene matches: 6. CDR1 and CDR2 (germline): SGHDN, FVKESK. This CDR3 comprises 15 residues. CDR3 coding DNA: TGTGCCAGCAGCCACTATACGGACAGGGGGTACGAGCAGTACTTC. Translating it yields CASSHYTDRGYEQYF.

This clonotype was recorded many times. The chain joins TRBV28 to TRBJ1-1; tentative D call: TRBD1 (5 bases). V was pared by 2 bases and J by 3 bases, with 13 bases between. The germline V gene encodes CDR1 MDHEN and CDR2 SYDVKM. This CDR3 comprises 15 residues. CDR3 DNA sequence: TGTGCCAGCAGTTTACCCCAGTGGGGGGACACTGAAGCTTTCTTT. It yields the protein CASSLPQWGDTEAFF.

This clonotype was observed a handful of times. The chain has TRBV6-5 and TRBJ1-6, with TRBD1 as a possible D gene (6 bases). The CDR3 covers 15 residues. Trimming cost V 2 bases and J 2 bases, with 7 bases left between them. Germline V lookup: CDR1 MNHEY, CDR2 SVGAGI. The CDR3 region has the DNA TGTGCCAGCAGTTACAGGGACACCTATAATTCACCCCTCCACTTT. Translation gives CASSYRDTYNSPLHF.

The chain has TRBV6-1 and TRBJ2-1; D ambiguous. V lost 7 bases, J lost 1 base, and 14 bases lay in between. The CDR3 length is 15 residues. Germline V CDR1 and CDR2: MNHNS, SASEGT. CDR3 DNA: TGTGCCAGCAACCCCAGAGATAGTTCCTACAATGAGCAGTTCTTC. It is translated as CASNPRDSSYNEQFF.

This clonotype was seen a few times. The CDR3 protein is CSGQSYFSSTDTQYF. The CDR3 DNA is TGCAGTGGGCAGTCCTATTTCTCTAGCACAGATACGCAGTATTTT. V is TRBV20-1 and J is TRBJ2-3; D gene uncertain. The V gene lost 7 bases and the J gene lost 0 bases, with 17 bases spanning the gap. Germline V gene lookup returns CDR1 DFQATT and CDR2 SNEGSKA (reference sequence). CDR3 length: 15 amino acids.

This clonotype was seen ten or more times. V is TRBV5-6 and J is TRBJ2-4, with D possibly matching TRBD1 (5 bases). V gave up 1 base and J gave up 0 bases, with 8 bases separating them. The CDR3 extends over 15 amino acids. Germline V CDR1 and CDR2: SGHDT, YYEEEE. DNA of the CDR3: TGTGCCAGCAGCTTGCAGGGAATAGCCAAAAACATTCAGTACTTC. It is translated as CASSLQGIAKNIQYF. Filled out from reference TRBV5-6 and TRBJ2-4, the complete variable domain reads DAGVTQSPTHLIKTRGQQVTLRCSPKSGHDTVSWYQQALGQGPQFIFQYYEEEERQRGNFPDRFSGHQFPNYSSELNVNALLLGDSALYLCASSLQGIAKNIQYFGAGTRLSVL.

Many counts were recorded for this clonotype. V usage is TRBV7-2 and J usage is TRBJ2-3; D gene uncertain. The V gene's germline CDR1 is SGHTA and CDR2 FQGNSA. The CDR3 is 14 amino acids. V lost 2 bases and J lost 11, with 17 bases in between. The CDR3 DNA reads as TGTGCCAGCAGCTTATCCCCGATGGCCACCCAGCAGTATTTT. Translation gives CASSLSPMATQQYF.

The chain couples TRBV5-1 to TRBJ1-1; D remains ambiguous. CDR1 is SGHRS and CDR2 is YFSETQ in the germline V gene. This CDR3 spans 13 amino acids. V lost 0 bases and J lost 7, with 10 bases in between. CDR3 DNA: TGCGCCAGCAGCTTGGACCCGAGCGATGAAGCTTTCTTT. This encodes CASSLDPSDEAFF.

CDR3 residues: CASSQETRVGGKLFF. The CDR3 region has the DNA TGTGCCAGCAGCCAAGAGACCCGCGTGGGGGGAAAACTGTTTTTT. J is TRBJ1-4 and V is TRBV4-2, with D possibly TRBD1 on 5 matching bases. The CDR3 consists of 15 residues. Germline CDR1 reads LGHNA; CDR2 reads YNFKEQ. V was shortened by 0 bases and J by 10 bases, with 15 bases between the two germline ends.

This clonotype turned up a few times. Here the CDR3 reads CASSLDWGARTEAFF. The CDR3 DNA reads as TGTGCCAGCAGCTTAGATTGGGGGGCGAGGACTGAAGCTTTCTTT. The chain joins TRBV7-9 to TRBJ1-1; TRBD1 might be the D (6 bases). V lost 1 base and J lost 5, with 14 bases in between. The length of the CDR3 is 15 residues. The germline gives CDR1 SEHNR, CDR2 FQNEAQ (reference sequence). Drawing the rest from reference TRBV7-9 and TRBJ1-1, the complete variable domain is DTGVSQNPRHKITKRGQNVTFRCDPISEHNRLYWYRQTLGQGPEFLTYFQNEAQLEKSRLLSDRFSAERPKGSFSTLEIQRTEQGDSAMYLCASSLDWGARTEAFFGQGTRLTVV.

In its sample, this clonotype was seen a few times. The CDR3 region is CASSQELSGGGYTDTQYF. The CDR3 nucleotides read TGCGCCAGCAGCCAAGAACTTAGCGGGGGGGGCTACACAGATACGCAGTATTTT. The chain has TRBV4-3 and TRBJ2-3, with 11 positions matching TRBD2. The germline CDR1 and CDR2 sequences are LGHNA and YSLEER. The V gene end was trimmed by 0 bases and the J gene end by 2 bases; junction bases not matched to a gene: 7. CDR3 length: 18 amino acids.

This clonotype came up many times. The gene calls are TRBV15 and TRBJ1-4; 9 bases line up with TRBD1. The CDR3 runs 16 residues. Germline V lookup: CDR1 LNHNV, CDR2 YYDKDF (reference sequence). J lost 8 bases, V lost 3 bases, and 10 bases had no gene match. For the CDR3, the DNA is TGTGCCACCAGCAGGATTCCGGGACAGGGTTTAGAAAAACTGTTTTTT. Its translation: CATSRIPGQGLEKLFF.

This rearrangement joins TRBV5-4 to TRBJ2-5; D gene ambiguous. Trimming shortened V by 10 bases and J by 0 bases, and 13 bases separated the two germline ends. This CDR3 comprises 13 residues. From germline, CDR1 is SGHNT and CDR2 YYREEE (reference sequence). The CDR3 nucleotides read TGTGCCTCACACCGACCCAACCAAGAGACCCAGTACTTC. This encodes CASHRPNQETQYF.

CDR3 in DNA: TGTGCCAGCAGTGCCAACAGGGGGCCCGTTAGGGAGTATTTT. This gives the protein CASSANRGPVREYF. V is TRBV6-1 and J is TRBJ2-3; 9 nucleotides align to TRBD1. J was trimmed by 13 bases and V by 4 bases; bases with no gene match: 12. This CDR3 comprises 14 residues. Germline lookup yields CDR1 MNHNS and CDR2 SASEGT.

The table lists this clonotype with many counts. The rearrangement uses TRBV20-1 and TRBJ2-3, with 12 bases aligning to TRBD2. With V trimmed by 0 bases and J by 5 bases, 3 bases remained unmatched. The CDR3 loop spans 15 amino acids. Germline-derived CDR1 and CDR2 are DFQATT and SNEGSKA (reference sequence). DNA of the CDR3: TGCAGTGCTAGAGATCCGACTAGCGGGGGAGATACGCAGTATTTT. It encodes CSARDPTSGGDTQYF.

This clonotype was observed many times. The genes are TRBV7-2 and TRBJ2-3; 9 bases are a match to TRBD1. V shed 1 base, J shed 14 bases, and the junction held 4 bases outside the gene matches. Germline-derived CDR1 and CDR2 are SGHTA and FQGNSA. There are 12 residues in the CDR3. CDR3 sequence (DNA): TGTGCCAGCAGCTTAGTCCGGGACAGGGCGTATTTT. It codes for CASSLVRDRAYF.

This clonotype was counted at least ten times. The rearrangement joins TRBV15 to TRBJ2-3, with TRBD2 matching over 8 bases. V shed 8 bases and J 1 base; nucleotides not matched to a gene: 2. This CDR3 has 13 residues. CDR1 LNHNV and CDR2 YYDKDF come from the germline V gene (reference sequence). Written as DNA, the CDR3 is TGTGCCACCTCAGCGGGGGGCACAGATACGCAGTATTTT. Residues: CATSAGGTDTQYF.

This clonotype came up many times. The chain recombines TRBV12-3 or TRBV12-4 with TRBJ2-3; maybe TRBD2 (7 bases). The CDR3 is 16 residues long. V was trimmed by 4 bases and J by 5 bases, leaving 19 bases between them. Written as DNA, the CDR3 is TGTGCCAGCAGTTACTGGGCAGGGAGGGGGAAAGATACGCAGTATTTT. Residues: CASSYWAGRGKDTQYF.

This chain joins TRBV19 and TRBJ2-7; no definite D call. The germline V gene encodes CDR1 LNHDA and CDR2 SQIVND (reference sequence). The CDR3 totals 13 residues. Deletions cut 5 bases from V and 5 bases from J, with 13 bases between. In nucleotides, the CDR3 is TGTGCCAGTAGTTCCACACTTCCAAACGAGCAGTACTTC. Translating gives CASSSTLPNEQYF.

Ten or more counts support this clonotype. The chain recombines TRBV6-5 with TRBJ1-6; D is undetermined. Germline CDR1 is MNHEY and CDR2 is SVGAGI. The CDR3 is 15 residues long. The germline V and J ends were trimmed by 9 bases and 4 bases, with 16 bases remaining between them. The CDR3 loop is CASSLGFAYNSPLHF. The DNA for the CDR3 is TGTGCCAGTTCTTTAGGTTTCGCGTATAATTCACCCCTCCACTTT.

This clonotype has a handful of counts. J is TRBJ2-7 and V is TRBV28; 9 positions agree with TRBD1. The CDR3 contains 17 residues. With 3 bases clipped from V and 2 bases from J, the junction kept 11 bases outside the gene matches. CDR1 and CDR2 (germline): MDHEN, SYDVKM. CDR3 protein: CASSFLIPGQGPYEQYF. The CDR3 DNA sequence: TGTGCCAGCAGTTTTTTAATCCCGGGACAGGGACCCTACGAGCAGTACTTC. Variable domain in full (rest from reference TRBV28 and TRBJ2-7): DVKVTQSSRYLVKRTGEKVFLECVQDMDHENMFWYRQDPGLGLRLIYFSYDVKMKEKGDIPEGYSVSREKKERFSLILESASTNQTSMYLCASSFLIPGQGPYEQYFGPGTRLTVT.

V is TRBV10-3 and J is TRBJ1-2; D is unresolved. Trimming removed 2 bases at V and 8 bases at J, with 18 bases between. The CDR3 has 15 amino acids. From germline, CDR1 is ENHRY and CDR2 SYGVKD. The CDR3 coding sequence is TGTGCCATCAGTGAGGCGGCAGAAAGGGAACGGGGCTACACCTTC. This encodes CAISEAAERERGYTF.

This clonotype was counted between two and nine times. The CDR3 DNA sequence: TGTGCCAGCAGCTTAGGAATGGCATCCTACGAGCAGTACTTC. Residues: CASSLGMASYEQYF. The genes are TRBV7-9 and TRBJ2-7; D call uncertain. This CDR3 has 14 residues. The ends were cut back, 1 base at V and 1 base at J, with 8 bases in the middle. Looked up from germline, CDR1 is SEHNR and CDR2 is FQNEAQ (reference sequence).